Here is one TCR beta chain with its context. Its specificity is not known. The sample is drawn from a study of shared clonotypes between healthy human individuals. General study results and limits: Donors were few, which limited the genetic and exposure-history diversity represented.

Donors were Caucasian adults residing in Nashville, Tennessee, USA. Germline V gene lookup returns CDR1 MGHRA and CDR2 YSYEKL. Trimming removed 0 bases from V and 2 bases from J, with 14 bases in between. The CDR3 spans 17 residues. Clones were read by immunoSEQ multiplex PCR, and TCRdb kept only the in-frame ones, dropping some. The table lists about 2.3 million clones, around 90% of them singletons. This TCR came from a man in his late teens or twenties in good health. Some clones in this sample may be carry-over from other donors' samples. Sequencing was done on a sample of naive CD4+ T cells from PBMCs. The subset: CD45RA+ positively selected. V gene TRBV4-1 combines with J gene TRBJ1-5; D remains unclear. In nucleotides, the CDR3 is TGCGCCAGCAGCCAAGATCCGGGAAGATTGGGCAATCAGCCCCAGCATTTT. Its translation is CASSQDPGRLGNQPQHF.